Following are 32 T cell receptor beta chains from one sample sequenced in a study of T cell repertoires in cytomegalovirus infection. MiXCR, applied by TCRdb to the reads, yields one record per CDR3 protein. The repertoire has tens of thousands of distinct CDR3 sequences, approximately 3.6% of them found once; the top ten carry around 21%. Sequenced: PBMCs. Receptors were obtained from a human donor in good health (CMV status not recorded). Some clones in this sample may be carry-over from other donors' samples.

This clonotype has ten or more counts. This chain links TRBV4-3 with TRBJ2-2, with D uncertain. Per germline, CDR1 LGHNA and CDR2 YSLEER. This CDR3 is 15 amino acids long. Trimming shortened V by 4 bases and J by 4 bases, and 13 bases separated the two germline ends. As DNA, the CDR3 is TGCGCCAGCAGCCTTAGTCCGATCGCCACCGGGGAGCTGTTTTTT. Its translation is CASSLSPIATGELFF.

This clonotype was seen ten or more times. The gene calls are TRBV6-6 and TRBJ2-1, with 8 bases matching TRBD2. From germline, CDR1 is MNHNY and CDR2 SVGAGI (reference sequence). The CDR3 spans 14 residues. V was pared by 6 bases and J by 6 bases, with 7 bases of the junction left unmatched. CDR3 nucleotides: TGTGCCAGCAGGAGAGCGGGAGATGTCAATGAGCAGTTCTTC. It yields the protein CASRRAGDVNEQFF.

This clonotype was detected ten times or more. This chain links TRBV7-3 with TRBJ2-3; D ambiguous. The CDR3 loop spans 13 amino acids. The V gene's germline CDR1 is SGHTA and CDR2 FQGTGA. The V end lost 0 bases, the J end lost 6 bases, and 7 bases lay between the germline ends. In nucleotides, the CDR3 is TGTGCCAGCAGCTTAACCCCCTCGGATACGCAGTATTTT. Protein: CASSLTPSDTQYF.

This clonotype was recorded many times. This rearrangement joins TRBV7-3 to TRBJ2-1; TRBD1 is a possible D gene (6 bases). CDR3 length equals 16 residues. V shed 0 bases and J shed 4 bases, with 13 bases lying between them. Germline assignment: CDR1 SGHTA and CDR2 FQGTGA. This CDR3 is CASSLTTGGVYNEQFF. The CDR3 nucleotides are TGTGCCAGCAGCTTAACGACAGGCGGAGTATACAATGAGCAGTTCTTC.

This clonotype was found many times. The chain joins TRBV7-2 to TRBJ2-1; D uncertain. V lost 1 base and J lost 7, with 20 bases in between. This CDR3 has 17 amino acids. Looked up from germline, CDR1 is SGHTA and CDR2 is FQGNSA. CDR3 loop: CASSLVPEVLRLNEQFF. The CDR3 nucleotides are TGTGCCAGCAGCTTAGTACCCGAAGTCCTGAGACTTAATGAGCAGTTCTTC.

This clonotype was counted many times. The chain couples TRBV7-2 to TRBJ2-3, with D possibly being TRBD2 (6 bases). The germline CDR1 and CDR2 sequences are SGHTA and FQGNSA. CDR3 length: 14 residues. Trimming cost V 2 bases and J 3 bases, with 9 bases left between them. CDR3: CASSLLALTDTQYF. In nucleotides, the CDR3 is TGTGCCAGCAGCTTACTAGCGCTTACAGATACGCAGTATTTT.

This clonotype was recorded at least ten times. V usage is TRBV5-1 and J usage is TRBJ1-4; maybe TRBD1 (5 bases). Germline V gene lookup returns CDR1 SGHRS and CDR2 YFSETQ. The CDR3 is 14 residues long. The V end was cut by 4 bases, the J end by 3 bases, with 10 bases between. CDR3 coding DNA: TGCGCCAGCAGCACAGGACAACCTAATGAAAAACTGTTTTTT. It encodes CASSTGQPNEKLFF.

There are many counts of this clonotype. The chain couples TRBV7-3 to TRBJ2-1, with TRBD2 matching over 7 bases. V was clipped by 5 bases and J by 12 bases; unmatched bases: 10. CDR3 length: 13 residues. Germline CDR1 SGHTA, CDR2 FQGTGA. The CDR3 DNA is TGTGCCAGCAGCCTCGTCGCGGGAGAAAGGCAGTTCTTC. Its translation: CASSLVAGERQFF.

This clonotype was found many times. The CDR3 coding sequence is TGTGCCAGCAGCTTAAGCGGGCTAACCTACGAGCAGTACTTC. It codes for CASSLSGLTYEQYF. The gene calls are TRBV7-8 and TRBJ2-7; D is possibly TRBD2 (6 bases). The CDR3 is 14 amino acids. The germline CDR1 and CDR2 sequences are SGHVS and FQNEAQ. V was shortened by 2 bases and J by 2 bases, with 10 bases between the two germline ends. Variable domain in full (rest from reference TRBV7-8 and TRBJ2-7): GAGVSQSPRYKVAKRGQDVALRCDPISGHVSLFWYQQALGQGPEFLTYFQNEAQLDKSGLPSDRFFAERPEGSVSTLKIQRTQQEDSAVYLCASSLSGLTYEQYFGPGTRLTVT.

This clonotype was counted at least ten times. This chain connects TRBV5-1 to TRBJ1-2; 8 nucleotides line up with TRBD1. CDR1 and CDR2 (germline): SGHRS, YFSETQ. CDR3 length: 16 residues. V lost 2 bases, J lost 2 bases, and 8 bases stayed unmatched. CDR3 sequence: CASSLTGTGVNYGYTF. The CDR3, as DNA: TGCGCCAGCAGCTTAACCGGGACAGGCGTCAACTATGGCTACACCTTC.

This clonotype was seen repeatedly, ten times or more. The chain couples TRBV7-2 to TRBJ1-1; 7 nucleotides align to TRBD1. The germline V gene encodes CDR1 SGHTA and CDR2 FQGNSA. This CDR3 contains 13 residues. V was pared by 4 bases and J by 1 base, with 0 bases of the junction left unmatched. As DNA, the CDR3 is TGTGCCAGCAGCTGGGACAGGAACACTGAAGCTTTCTTT. This gives the protein CASSWDRNTEAFF. The whole variable domain, remainder taken from reference TRBV7-2 and TRBJ1-1, is GAGVSQSPSNKVTEKGKDVELRCDPISGHTALYWYRQSLGQGLEFLIYFQGNSAPDKSGLPSDRFSAERTGGSVSTLTIQRTQQEDSAVYLCASSWDRNTEAFFGQGTRLTVV.

This clonotype was detected ten times or more. This chain links TRBV25-1 with TRBJ2-1; D perhaps matches TRBD1 (5 bases). Germline V CDR1 and CDR2: MGHDK, SYGVNS. CDR3 size: 15 residues. The V end lost 2 bases, the J end lost 3 bases, and 11 bases lay between the germline ends. DNA for the CDR3: TGTGCCAGCAGTGAAGTGAGAGGACACTACAATGAGCAGTTCTTC. This translates into CASSEVRGHYNEQFF.

Worth noting for this clonotype: Just one base apart from a much larger clone, this may be a read error. The chain carries TRBV29-1 and TRBJ1-2; no clear D gene. The CDR3 contains 13 residues. CDR1 and CDR2 from the germline V gene are SQVTM and ANQGSEA. In DNA, the CDR3 is TGCAGCGTTGAAGATTTAAAGAGGCATGGCTACGCCTTC. Protein: CSVEDLKRHGYAF.

The table lists this clonotype with many counts. This chain links TRBV18 with TRBJ2-3; the match to TRBD2 covers 10 bases. The CDR3 loop spans 16 amino acids. In germline, CDR1 is KGHSH, CDR2 LQKENI. V shed 6 bases and J 3 bases; nucleotides not matched to a gene: 9. In DNA, the CDR3 is TGTGCCAGCTCTCAAGTCCTAGCGGGAGTGACAGATACGCAGTATTTT. This encodes CASSQVLAGVTDTQYF.

In this sample, this clonotype turned up many times. The V gene is TRBV20-1, the J gene TRBJ1-5; D might be TRBD1 (6 bases). V was shortened by 3 bases and J by 3 bases, with 12 bases between the two germline ends. The CDR3 has 14 amino acids. Germline CDR1 is DFQATT and CDR2 is SNEGSKA (reference sequence). The CDR3 sequence is CSASVGGANQPQHF. The CDR3 bases are TGCAGTGCTAGTGTCGGGGGGGCCAATCAGCCCCAGCATTTT.

This clonotype appeared many times. The CDR3 bases are TGCAGTGCTGACGACAGCTACGAGCAGTACTTC. This encodes CSADDSYEQYF. The chain uses TRBV20-1 and TRBJ2-7, with D possibly being TRBD1 (5 bases). This CDR3 has 11 amino acids. V shed 5 bases and J shed 3 bases, with 8 bases lying between them. Germline CDR1 reads DFQATT; CDR2 reads SNEGSKA (reference sequence).

This clonotype was counted many times. The chain joins TRBV7-2 to TRBJ2-2; D is undetermined. V gave up 2 bases and J gave up 5 bases, with 12 bases separating them. The CDR3 spans 15 residues. Per the germline V gene, CDR1 is SGHTA and CDR2 is FQGNSA. The CDR3, as DNA: TGTGCCAGCAGCTTAAGGCTAGGGATAACCGGGGAGCTGTTTTTT. Encoded protein: CASSLRLGITGELFF.

In this sample, this clonotype turned up many times. V and J are TRBV27 and TRBJ1-5; maybe TRBD1 (6 bases). The CDR3 is 16 amino acids. Germline assignment: CDR1 MNHEY and CDR2 SMNVEV (reference sequence). V lost 2 bases to trimming and J lost 2 bases, with 13 bases between them. CDR3 DNA: TGTGCCAGCAGTTTACTGGGGGGCACGGGCAATCAGCCCCAGCATTTT. Translated: CASSLLGGTGNQPQHF.

This clonotype was found many times. The chain has TRBV14 and TRBJ1-2; D perhaps matches TRBD1 (6 bases). There are 13 residues in the CDR3. Trimming cost V 4 bases and J 7 bases, with 13 bases left between them. Germline lookup yields CDR1 SGHDN and CDR2 FVKESK. The CDR3 spells CASSRDTGSGYTF. CDR3 nucleotides: TGTGCCAGCAGCCGAGATACAGGGAGTGGCTACACCTTC.

The table lists this clonotype with many counts. The V and J genes are TRBV10-3 and TRBJ1-1; the match to TRBD1 covers 7 bases. Germline V lookup: CDR1 ENHRY, CDR2 SYGVKD. After removal of 11 bases from V and 0 bases from J, the junction contained 6 bases not matched to a gene. The CDR3 loop spans 13 amino acids. In DNA form, the CDR3 reads TGTGCCGCCCGACAGGGTATGAACACTGAAGCTTTCTTT. Amino acid sequence: CAARQGMNTEAFF.

This clonotype was detected ten times or more. V gene TRBV11-2 combines with J gene TRBJ1-1; the D is unclear. V lost 7 bases, J lost 1 base, and 13 bases lay in between. The CDR3 consists of 14 residues. CDR1 is SGHAT and CDR2 is FQNNGV in the germline V gene. CDR3 region: CASIQTAENTEAFF. In nucleotides, the CDR3 is TGTGCCAGCATTCAGACGGCGGAGAACACTGAAGCTTTCTTT. Full variable domain (missing parts from reference TRBV11-2 and TRBJ1-1): EAGVAQSPRYKIIEKRQSVAFWCNPISGHATLYWYQQILGQGPKLLIQFQNNGVVDDSQLPKDRFSAERLKGVDSTLKIQPAKLEDSAVYLCASIQTAENTEAFFGQGTRLTVV.

The CDR3 nucleotides read TGTGCCAGCAGCTCCAAAGGGGCTACTCTAAGTTACAATGAGCAGTTCTTC. Its protein is CASSSKGATLSYNEQFF. This chain joins TRBV7-2 and TRBJ2-1; possibly TRBD1 for D (5 bases). Trimming shortened V by 4 bases and J by 4 bases, and 20 bases separated the two germline ends. The CDR3 covers 17 residues. Germline V lookup: CDR1 SGHTA, CDR2 FQGNSA.

The table lists this clonotype with many counts. V usage is TRBV6-6 and J usage is TRBJ1-2; D not certain. V was pared by 2 bases and J by 6 bases, with 7 bases between. Germline V lookup: CDR1 MNHNY, CDR2 SVGAGI (reference sequence). This CDR3 comprises 12 residues. The CDR3 DNA sequence: TGTGCCAGCAGTTACCGGGCGGATGGCTACACCTTC. Protein sequence: CASSYRADGYTF.

This clonotype was detected ten times or more. This chain joins TRBV19 and TRBJ1-1; TRBD1 is a possible D gene (5 bases). CDR1 and CDR2 (germline): LNHDA, SQIVND (reference sequence). The ends were cut back, 6 bases at V and 8 bases at J, with 13 bases in the middle. The CDR3 is 12 residues long. CDR3 DNA: TGTGCCAGTAGCCCTCGACGGGACGAAGCTTTCTTT. Its protein is CASSPRRDEAFF. The full variable domain, rest sourced from reference TRBV19 and TRBJ1-1, is DGGITQSPKYLFRKEGQNVTLSCEQNLNHDAMYWYRQDPGQGLRLIYYSQIVNDFQKGDIAEGYSVSREKKESFPLTVTSAQKNPTAFYLCASSPRRDEAFFGQGTRLTVV.

In its sample, this clonotype was seen a few times. The chain recombines TRBV6-2 or TRBV6-3 with TRBJ2-3, with D maybe TRBD2 (6 bases). Germline lookup yields CDR1 MNHEY and CDR2 SVGEGT. This CDR3 has 13 amino acids. Trimming cost V 7 bases and J 3 bases, with 11 bases left between them. The CDR3 spells CASTQLATDTQYF. CDR3 nucleotide sequence: TGTGCCAGCACCCAACTAGCTACAGATACGCAGTATTTT.

This clonotype appeared a few times. Compared with germline, one end of the junction differs, possibly owing to a read error. The rearrangement uses TRBV19 and TRBJ2-4; the D gene is possibly TRBD1 (5 bases). The CDR3 sequence is 14 residues long. Per germline, CDR1 LNHDA and CDR2 SQIVND (reference sequence). CDR3 nucleotide sequence: TGTGCCAGTAGTCCTGAGGACACCAAAGACATTCAGTACTTC. It encodes CASSPEDTKDIQYF.

This clonotype has ten or more counts. The CDR3 sequence: CASSSPRGSDTQYF. The CDR3 coding sequence is TGTGCCAGTAGTAGCCCCAGGGGATCAGATACGCAGTATTTT. The V call is TRBV19, the J call TRBJ2-3; D possibly corresponds to TRBD1 (6 bases). V was trimmed by 4 bases and J by 4 bases, leaving 12 bases between them. Germline V gene lookup returns CDR1 LNHDA and CDR2 SQIVND (reference sequence). This CDR3 region has 14 residues.

This clonotype was picked up many times. The chain couples TRBV7-9 to TRBJ1-5, with 8 bases lining up with TRBD1. This CDR3 contains 15 residues. The V gene's germline CDR1 is SEHNR and CDR2 FQNEAQ (reference sequence). Germline trimming cut 5 bases from V and 11 bases from J; bases unmatched to any gene: 14. In nucleotides, the CDR3 is TGTGCCAGCAGCCCCCATGGGACAGGAGAAGGGGCCCAGCATTTT. This translates into CASSPHGTGEGAQHF.

This clonotype was seen repeatedly, ten times or more. The DNA for the CDR3 is TGTGCCAGTGCCTGGGGAGACAAGAATAATCAGCCCCAGCATTTT. This translates into CASAWGDKNNQPQHF. V gene TRBV19 combines with J gene TRBJ1-5; D unclear. Per germline, CDR1 LNHDA and CDR2 SQIVND (reference sequence). V was clipped by 8 bases and J by 4 bases, with 18 bases between them. This CDR3 is built from 15 residues.

This clonotype was found many times. J is TRBJ2-7 and V is TRBV6-5; possibly TRBD2 for D (7 bases). V dropped 0 bases and J dropped 3 bases, with 12 bases sitting between them. Germline V CDR1 and CDR2: MNHEY, SVGAGI. There are 15 residues in the CDR3. CDR3 sequence reads: CASSYSRRGGYEQYF. In nucleotides, the CDR3 is TGTGCCAGCAGTTACTCGAGGAGGGGGGGCTACGAGCAGTACTTC.

This clonotype was found many times. This CDR3 is CASCRDRFNQPQHF. As DNA, the CDR3 is TGTGCCAGTTGCCGGGACAGATTCAATCAGCCCCAGCATTTT. The V call is TRBV19, the J call TRBJ1-5, with 7 bases that match TRBD1. V shed 8 bases and J 3 bases; nucleotides not matched to a gene: 7. CDR1 and CDR2 from the germline V gene are LNHDA and SQIVND (reference sequence). The CDR3 extends over 14 amino acids.

The chain uses TRBV7-8 and TRBJ2-7; D is uncertain. The CDR3 has 15 amino acids. V was trimmed by 1 base and J by 0 bases, leaving 10 bases between them. CDR1 is SGHVS, CDR2 FQNEAQ, per germline. CDR3 DNA: TGTGCCAGCAGCTTAGAAGGAGCCAGCTCCTACGAGCAGTACTTC. Translating gives CASSLEGASSYEQYF. The whole variable domain, remainder taken from reference TRBV7-8 and TRBJ2-7, is GAGVSQSPRYKVAKRGQDVALRCDPISGHVSLFWYQQALGQGPEFLTYFQNEAQLDKSGLPSDRFFAERPEGSVSTLKIQRTQQEDSAVYLCASSLEGASSYEQYFGPGTRLTVT.